The rows below give T cell receptor beta chains drawn from one sample of a study of CD8+CD57+ T cells in acquired aplastic anemia. TCRdb analysed the reads with MiXCR anew, one entry per CDR3 protein. In the table there are more than 45,000 distinct CDR3 sequences, around 60% of which are singletons. The sequenced sample consisted of sorted CD4+, CD8+, or CD8+CD57+ T cells (not recorded which) from PBMCs. The receptor source for this set is a human donor with aplastic anemia. The CDR3 runs from the conserved cysteine through the conserved F or W. D genes are given only for firm matches. The size of a clone is reported for some rows only, either as once, few or many, or as a class for expanded clones.

clone size | J gene | D gene | V gene | CDR3 DNA | CDR3 protein
- | TRBJ1-2 | - | TRBV10-1 | TGCGCCAGCAGTGAAGCGGGACGGATTTATGGCTACACCTTC | CASSEAGRIYGYTF
- | TRBJ1-2 | TRBD1 | TRBV20-1 | TGCAGTGCTGCGGGACAGGGGAGCGCTAACTATGGCTACACCTTC | CSAAGQGSANYGYTF
few | TRBJ2-5 | - | TRBV6-5 | TGTGCCAGCAGTTACTCGACGGGGTTTGGGGCGATACAAGAGACCCAGTACTTC | CASSYSTGFGAIQETQYF
- | TRBJ1-2 | - | TRBV7-8 | TGTGCCAGCAGCTGGGGGCTGTATGGCTACACCTTC | CASSWGLYGYTF
medium-sized | TRBJ2-5 | TRBD2 | TRBV29-1 | TGCAGCGCATTGGGCGGACTAGCGGGCGGGGAGACCCAGTACTTC | CSALGGLAGGETQYF
- | TRBJ2-7 | TRBD2 | TRBV5-5 | TGTGCCAGCAGCACCGGGACTAGCGGGACGTACGAGCAGTACTTC | CASSTGTSGTYEQYF
- | TRBJ1-2 | - | TRBV2 | TGTGCCAGCAGGGGCAGGGGTAAGCTCTCTGGCTACACCTTC | CASRGRGKLSGYTF
- | TRBJ1-2 | - | TRBV29-1 | TGCAGCGTTGCCCCCCACTTCAGTGGTTTTAACTATGGCTACACCTTC | CSVAPHFSGFNYGYTF
- | TRBJ2-7 | - | TRBV19 | TGTGCCAGTAGTATCTTGGACGCCAGCTCCTACGAGCAGTACTTC | CASSILDASSYEQYF
many | TRBJ2-5 | - | TRBV7-2 | TGTGCCAGCAGCTTAAAAGAGACCCAGTACTTC | CASSLKETQYF
- | TRBJ2-7 | - | TRBV10-3 | TGTGCCATCAGTGAGAAGGCAGGGTTAACCTACGAGCAGTACTTC | CAISEKAGLTYEQYF
- | TRBJ2-5 | - | TRBV12-3/TRBV12-4 | TGTGCCAGCAGTTGGGTGGGTAGCAATCAGCCCCAGTACTTC | CASSWVGSNQPQYF
- | TRBJ1-2 | TRBD1 | TRBV9 | TGTGCCAGCCGCGTATTCCTACAGGGGGCTAACTATGGCTACACCTTC | CASRVFLQGANYGYTF
- | TRBJ1-6 | TRBD1 | TRBV19 | TGTGCCAGTAGTATAAGGTGGGGACAGGGTAAGAATTCACCCCTCCACTTT | CASSIRWGQGKNSPLHF
- | TRBJ2-7 | TRBD1 | TRBV5-1 | TGCGCCAGCAGACCCGACAGGGTGACGTACGAGCAGTACTTC | CASRPDRVTYEQYF
once | TRBJ1-5 | - | TRBV15 | TGTGCCACCAGCAGAGATCGTACCCCAGGGGTTCTGCCCCAGCATTTT | CATSRDRTPGVLPQHF
many | TRBJ2-1 | - | TRBV10-3 | TGTGCCATCAGAGGTCAGAACAATGAGCAGTTCTTC | CAIRGQNNEQFF
- | TRBJ1-5 | TRBD1 | TRBV7-9 | TGTGCCAGCATCCGGGACAGTAATCAGCCCCAGCATTTT | CASIRDSNQPQHF
- | TRBJ1-1 | TRBD1 | TRBV24-1 | TGTGCCACCAGGACAGGGCAGAACACTGAAGCTTTCTTT | CATRTGQNTEAFF
- | TRBJ2-1 | - | TRBV2 | TGTGCCAGCAGCGTAGGTTTGGGGGGGGCGTTTGAGCAGTTCTTC | CASSVGLGGAFEQFF
many | TRBJ1-2 | - | TRBV7-6 | TGTGCCAGCAGCTTAGCCGAGGGGAGATTTAACTATGGCTACACCTTC | CASSLAEGRFNYGYTF
- | TRBJ2-3 | TRBD2 | TRBV5-1 | TGCGCCAGCAGCTATAGGACTAGCGGGACCAACACAGATACGCAGTATTTT | CASSYRTSGTNTDTQYF
many | TRBJ1-1 | - | TRBV6-1 | TGTGCCAGCAGTGAAGTAGAGGAAAACACTGAAGCTTTCTTT | CASSEVEENTEAFF
- | TRBJ1-4 | - | TRBV2 | TGTGCCAGCAGACAGGGTCGAAATGAAAAACTGTTTTTT | CASRQGRNEKLFF
many | TRBJ1-5 | TRBD1 | TRBV27 | TGTGCCAGCAGACCGGACAGGGTGAACCAGCCCCAGCATTTT | CASRPDRVNQPQHF
once | TRBJ2-7 | - | TRBV20-1 | TGCAGTGCTAGAGATGGGCAGGTGGGTTACGAGCAGTACTTC | CSARDGQVGYEQYF
- | TRBJ2-7 | - | TRBV7-2 | TGTGCCAGCAGCTTAGACAGGGTCTACGAGCAGTACTTC | CASSLDRVYEQYF
once | TRBJ2-5 | TRBD2 | TRBV15 | TGTGCCACCAGCAGTAGCGGGGGGAACCAAGAGACCCAGTACTTC | CATSSSGGNQETQYF
many | TRBJ1-5 | - | TRBV4-1 | TGCGCCAGCAGCCATACTGACAGTGGCAATCAGCCCCAGCATTTT | CASSHTDSGNQPQHF
- | TRBJ1-5 | - | TRBV6-5 | TGTGCCAGCAGGCTACTAACAACCCAGCATTTT | CASRLLTTQHF
many | TRBJ1-2 | TRBD1 | TRBV6-6 | TGTGCCAGCAGTTACTCGACAGGGAAAACTAACTATGGCTACACCTTC | CASSYSTGKTNYGYTF
- | TRBJ1-3 | - | TRBV11-2 | TGTGCCAGCAGCTTAAGAATCGGCAGGGGTGGAAACACCATATATTTT | CASSLRIGRGGNTIYF
- | TRBJ1-2 | - | TRBV29-1 | TGCAGCGTTGAACCCCGGGAGGGGAGGAGGGTCTATGGCTACACCTTC | CSVEPREGRRVYGYTF
many | TRBJ1-1 | - | TRBV7-8 | TGTGCCAGCAGCCTGATCGGGACTCTGAACACTGAAGCTTTCTTT | CASSLIGTLNTEAFF
- | TRBJ1-3 | - | TRBV29-1 | TGCAGCGTTGTGGAGAGCCGATCCCGCAGTGGAAACACCATATATTTT | CSVVESRSRSGNTIYF
- | TRBJ2-1 | - | TRBV7-6 | TGTGCCAGCAGCTTAGGGCATAGTGGTATTGAGCAGTTCTTC | CASSLGHSGIEQFF
- | TRBJ2-1 | TRBD2 | TRBV12-3/TRBV12-4 | TGTGCCAGCAGCTTAGGGACTAGCGGGGGAGGTTACAATGAGCAGTTCTTC | CASSLGTSGGGYNEQFF
many | TRBJ2-1 | - | TRBV6-5 | TGTGCCAGCAGTTACTCAGGACCAACGAATGAGCAGTTCTTC | CASSYSGPTNEQFF
medium-sized | TRBJ2-1 | TRBD2 | TRBV2 | TGTGCCAGCGTTGAGCGGGGAAAGGCTAAAGATGAGCAGTTCTTC | CASVERGKAKDEQFF
once | TRBJ1-4 | - | TRBV15 | TGTGCCACCAGAGAGTGGACTAATGAAAAACTGTTTTTT | CATREWTNEKLFF
- | TRBJ2-2 | - | TRBV7-2 | TGTGCCATCAGCTCAGTCACGAACACCGGGGAGCTGTTTTTT | CAISSVTNTGELFF
- | TRBJ2-7 | TRBD1 | TRBV9 | TGTGCCAGCAGCGTAGGGACAGGGAGAGAGCAGTACTTC | CASSVGTGREQYF
- | TRBJ1-1 | - | TRBV29-1 | TGCAGCGTTGAAGCTCTTTCCGCTGAAGCTTTCTTT | CSVEALSAEAFF
- | TRBJ1-5 | - | TRBV2 | TGTGCCAGCAGCCTACAGTCCCGGGATCAGCCCCAGCATTTT | CASSLQSRDQPQHF
- | TRBJ1-5 | - | TRBV6-1 | TGTGCCAGCAGTGGGTACTATCAGCCCCAGCATTTT | CASSGYYQPQHF